These 26 T cell receptor beta chains were sequenced from one sample in a study of shared clonotypes between healthy human individuals. This table comes from immunoSEQ multiplex PCR, and its TCRdb copy is limited to in-frame clones, with some not included. In the table there are more than 1,200,000 clones, roughly 98.5% of which are singletons. Sequenced: naive CD4+ T cells sorted from blood. The subset here: CD45RA+ positively selected. The receptors were gathered from a man aged 25-45 years in good health.

The J gene is TRBJ1-5, the V gene TRBV28; D gene ambiguous. The CDR3 spans 16 residues. Germline lookup yields CDR1 MDHEN and CDR2 SYDVKM. Trimming removed 2 bases from V and 6 bases from J, with 17 bases in between. CDR3 protein: CASSLLGVEFSQPQHF. The CDR3 bases are TGTGCCAGCAGTTTACTGGGTGTAGAATTCAGTCAGCCCCAGCATTTT.

The chain joins TRBV25-1 to TRBJ2-3; D not certain. Germline-derived CDR1 and CDR2 are MGHDK and SYGVNS. V was trimmed by 1 base and J by 4 bases, leaving 9 bases between them. This CDR3 is built from 14 residues. The CDR3 spells CASSEFIVADTQYF. The CDR3 DNA is TGTGCCAGCAGTGAATTTATTGTAGCAGATACGCAGTATTTT.

The chain is built from TRBV6-6 and TRBJ2-7, with D unresolved. Trimming took 4 bases from V and 7 from J, leaving 8 bases between them. CDR3 length: 11 residues. Looked up from germline, CDR1 is MNHNY and CDR2 is SVGAGI (reference sequence). The CDR3 nucleotides are TGTGCCAGCAGTTCCCTCGGGGAGCAGTACTTC. Its protein is CASSSLGEQYF.

About this clone: The same CDR3 is also encoded by other DNA sequences in this sample. The rearrangement joins TRBV5-4 to TRBJ2-5; tentatively, D is TRBD1 (6 bases). Looked up from germline, CDR1 is SGHNT and CDR2 is YYREEE (reference sequence). This CDR3 comprises 14 residues. V dropped 4 bases and J dropped 1 base, with 11 bases sitting between them. CDR3 in DNA: TGTGCCAGCAGCAGCGGACAGACCCAAGAGACCCAGTACTTC. Its protein is CASSSGQTQETQYF.

The V gene is TRBV6-1, the J gene TRBJ2-1; no reliable D call. The germline V gene has CDR1 MNHNS and CDR2 SASEGT. V was shortened by 6 bases and J by 6 bases, with 12 bases between the two germline ends. The CDR3 sequence is 13 residues long. The CDR3 spells CASRFYEGNEQFF. In DNA form, the CDR3 reads TGTGCCAGCAGATTCTACGAAGGCAATGAGCAGTTCTTC.

J is TRBJ2-1 and V is TRBV9, with TRBD2 matching 8 bases. CDR3 size: 15 residues. Losses at the gene ends were 0 bases for V and 6 bases for J; bases not matched to a gene: 5. Looked up from germline, CDR1 is SGDLS and CDR2 is YYNGEE. The CDR3, as DNA: TGTGCCAGCAGCGTAGGTATGCGGGGGGCCAATGAGCAGTTCTTC. Translated: CASSVGMRGANEQFF.

The chain couples TRBV25-1 to TRBJ2-3; 7 positions match TRBD2. V was clipped by 0 bases and J by 1 base; unmatched bases: 1. The CDR3 is 15 amino acids. CDR1 is MGHDK, CDR2 SYGVNS, per germline. The CDR3 nucleotides read TGTGCCAGCAGTGAATATCGGGGGGGCACAGATACGCAGTATTTT. Its protein product is CASSEYRGGTDTQYF.

In this sample, this clone turned up once. The chain links TRBV18 to TRBJ2-3, with D perhaps TRBD1 or TRBD2 (5 bases each). The CDR3 runs 17 residues. The germline V and J ends were trimmed by 1 base and 0 bases, with 14 bases remaining between them. Germline CDR1 KGHSH, CDR2 LQKENI. This chain's CDR3 is CASSPLGTYSSTDTQYF. The CDR3 coding sequence is TGTGCCAGCTCACCACTCGGGACCTACTCTAGCACAGATACGCAGTATTTT.

The chain uses TRBV25-1 and TRBJ1-2; the match to TRBD1 covers 7 bases. Germline V gene sequence: CDR1 MGHDK, CDR2 SYGVNS. The CDR3 loop spans 14 amino acids. The junction had 9 bases not matched to a gene; V was cut back by 5 bases and J by 6 bases. CDR3 nucleotides: TGTGCCAGCAGTCCCCTCGGGACAGTGGATGGCTACACCTTC. Its translation is CASSPLGTVDGYTF.

The rearrangement links TRBV11-2 to TRBJ2-1; D call uncertain. This CDR3 has 17 amino acids. Germline CDR1 and CDR2: SGHAT and FQNNGV. The germline V and J ends were trimmed by 4 bases and 4 bases, with 20 bases remaining between them. CDR3 region: CASSSTSLGSLYNEQFF. CDR3 DNA: TGTGCCAGCAGCTCTACTTCCTTGGGCTCCTTATACAATGAGCAGTTCTTC. Variable domain in full (rest from reference TRBV11-2 and TRBJ2-1): EAGVAQSPRYKIIEKRQSVAFWCNPISGHATLYWYQQILGQGPKLLIQFQNNGVVDDSQLPKDRFSAERLKGVDSTLKIQPAKLEDSAVYLCASSSTSLGSLYNEQFFGPGTRLTVL.

J is TRBJ2-1 and V is TRBV4-2, with 8 bases that match TRBD1. This CDR3 region has 17 residues. Germline CDR1 reads LGHNA; CDR2 reads YNFKEQ. The V gene end was trimmed by 3 bases and the J gene end by 3 bases; junction bases not matched to a gene: 10. CDR3 sequence: CASSQATGTGFYNEQFF. Written as DNA, the CDR3 is TGTGCCAGCAGCCAGGCTACGGGGACAGGATTCTACAATGAGCAGTTCTTC.

About this clone: Other DNA sequences in the same sample also yield this CDR3. The chain has TRBV28 and TRBJ1-2; D ambiguous. V lost 1 base and J lost 5, with 11 bases in between. The CDR3 has 14 residues. The germline V gene has CDR1 MDHEN and CDR2 SYDVKM. The CDR3 spells CASSLSGRTYGYTF. The CDR3 DNA reads TGTGCCAGCAGTTTATCAGGACGGACGTATGGCTACACCTTC.

The chain links TRBV2 to TRBJ2-7; 7 bases align to TRBD2. The germline CDR1 and CDR2 sequences are SNHLY and FYNNEI. The CDR3 spans 16 residues. V was pared by 6 bases and J by 7 bases, with 18 bases of the junction left unmatched. CDR3 residues: CASRQWGEGIPREQYF. CDR3 nucleotides: TGTGCCAGCAGACAATGGGGGGAGGGAATCCCACGGGAGCAGTACTTC.

This chain joins TRBV7-6 and TRBJ2-1; a possible D gene is TRBD1 (6 bases). The germline V and J ends were trimmed by 2 bases and 4 bases, with 21 bases remaining between them. The CDR3 spans 18 residues. The germline CDR1 and CDR2 sequences are SGHVS and FNYEAQ. The CDR3 region is CASSLKSLAPTGYNEQFF. CDR3 in DNA: TGTGCCAGCAGCTTAAAGTCCCTAGCACCTACAGGGTACAATGAGCAGTTCTTC.

The chain recombines TRBV6-1 with TRBJ2-7; TRBD1 agrees at 7 bases. With 8 bases clipped from V and 4 bases from J, the junction kept 8 bases outside the gene matches. CDR3 size: 13 residues. In germline, CDR1 is MNHNS, CDR2 SASEGT. The CDR3 loop reads CASLIGDRYEQYF. Written as DNA, the CDR3 is TGTGCCAGCTTGATCGGGGACAGATACGAGCAGTACTTC.

This chain connects TRBV30 to TRBJ1-5, with 11 bases aligning to TRBD1. CDR1 is GTSNPN and CDR2 is SVGIG in the germline V gene (reference sequence). CDR3 length equals 15 residues. J lost 6 bases, V lost 4 bases, and 8 bases had no gene match. CDR3 amino acids: CAWTERDRGTQPQHF. CDR3 nucleotide sequence: TGTGCCTGGACCGAAAGGGACAGGGGGACTCAGCCCCAGCATTTT.

The rearrangement links TRBV6-5 to TRBJ2-7; 7 positions agree with TRBD1. Germline V CDR1 and CDR2: MNHEY, SVGAGI. J lost 1 base, V lost 4 bases, and 10 bases had no gene match. The CDR3 sequence is 16 residues long. The CDR3 reads CASSSPGQARSYEQYF. The CDR3 DNA is TGTGCCAGCAGTTCCCCTGGACAGGCCCGATCCTACGAGCAGTACTTC.

The V gene is TRBV29-1, the J gene TRBJ2-7; 9 nucleotides align to TRBD1. Trimming cost V 7 bases and J 1 base; bases outside gene matches: 8. The CDR3 covers 14 residues. Germline V gene lookup returns CDR1 SQVTM and CDR2 ANQGSEA. In DNA, the CDR3 is TGCAGCGCCTCACCACAGGGGGCTTCCTACGAGCAGTACTTC. Amino acid sequence: CSASPQGASYEQYF.

V is TRBV6-6 and J is TRBJ2-7, with 9 positions matching TRBD2. V lost 7 bases to trimming and J lost 4 bases; unmatched junction nucleotides: 11. This CDR3 is 15 amino acids long. Germline assignment: CDR1 MNHNY and CDR2 SVGAGI (reference sequence). CDR3 coding DNA: TGTGCCAGCACTAAGGGACTAGCCCCCGCGTACGAGCAGTACTTC. Protein sequence: CASTKGLAPAYEQYF.

The DNA for the CDR3 is TGTGCCAGCAGCGTAGAGGGGGGCGCGAACACCGGGGAGCTGTTTTTT. Translation: CASSVEGGANTGELFF. The chain combines TRBV9 with TRBJ2-2; D possibly uses TRBD1 or TRBD2 (6 bases each). The V end lost 0 bases, the J end lost 0 bases, and 9 bases lay between the germline ends. Looked up from germline, CDR1 is SGDLS and CDR2 is YYNGEE. CDR3 length: 16 residues.

The J gene is TRBJ2-3, the V gene TRBV5-4; TRBD1 matches 9 bases. This CDR3 has 16 residues. CDR1 and CDR2 from the germline V gene are SGHNT and YYREEE (reference sequence). Germline trimming cut 0 bases from V and 6 bases from J; bases unmatched to any gene: 8. In DNA form, the CDR3 reads TGTGCCAGCAGCTTGGACAGGGGGCAGATTGCTGATACGCAGTATTTT. It is translated as CASSLDRGQIADTQYF.

This sequence joins TRBV5-1 and TRBJ2-2, with 7 bases that match TRBD2. CDR3 length: 16 residues. V shed 1 base and J 4 bases; nucleotides not matched to a gene: 7. Germline V gene sequence: CDR1 SGHRS, CDR2 YFSETQ. The CDR3 region is CASSLPAGEVTGELFF. The CDR3 bases are TGCGCCAGCAGCTTGCCCGCGGGAGAGGTCACCGGGGAGCTGTTTTTT.

This chain connects TRBV9 to TRBJ1-3; no clear D gene. Trimming stripped 0 bases from V and 0 bases from J, with 10 bases between. The CDR3 has 16 residues. Germline loops: CDR1 SGDLS, CDR2 YYNGEE. The CDR3 spells CASSVEPATSGNTIYF. CDR3 nucleotides: TGTGCCAGCAGCGTAGAACCGGCAACCTCTGGAAACACCATATATTTT.

V and J are TRBV29-1 and TRBJ2-2, with TRBD1 as a possible D gene (5 bases). The CDR3 has 14 amino acids. Trimming removed 2 bases at V and 4 bases at J, with 11 bases between. CDR1 SQVTM and CDR2 ANQGSEA come from the germline V gene. The CDR3 nucleotides read TGCAGCGTTGAAATCGAGACAGTCACCGGGGAGCTGTTTTTT. Its translation: CSVEIETVTGELFF.

This chain uses TRBV28 with TRBJ2-3, with 11 bases lining up with TRBD2. This CDR3 is built from 18 residues. V was pared by 6 bases and J by 1 base, with 12 bases of the junction left unmatched. The germline CDR1 and CDR2 sequences are MDHEN and SYDVKM. The CDR3 region has the DNA TGTGCCAGCAGCCGAAATAGCGGGAGGGCCTTCGGCACAGATACGCAGTATTTT. Translated: CASSRNSGRAFGTDTQYF.

V and J are TRBV27 and TRBJ2-7; perhaps TRBD2 as D (6 bases). Trimming took 0 bases from V and 0 from J, leaving 21 bases between them. Germline lookup yields CDR1 MNHEY and CDR2 SMNVEV (reference sequence). This CDR3 has 19 residues. The CDR3 DNA reads as TGTGCCAGCAGTTTATCGAGGCGCGGGGTTGGGCTAGGCTCCTACGAGCAGTACTTC. It is translated as CASSLSRRGVGLGSYEQYF.